This T cell receptor (beta chain) appears in the sequencing data of a study of early T cells in non-severe SARS-CoV-2 infection (dated by TCRdb to about 2021). Some background on the complete study: TCR sequencing used bulk RNA from unsorted whole blood, so alpha and beta chains could not be paired.

V and J are truncated by 0 bases and 0 bases respectively, leaving an intervening sequence of 8 bases. Based on the germline V gene (reference sequence), the CDR1 and CDR2 sequences are SGHNT and YYREEE. The CDR3 covers 15 residues, taking in both the cysteine and the phenylalanine. Only CDR3 DNA is held: 45 bases, read in frame from base 1. This clonotype is regarded as medium-sized (0.01 to 0.1%). It has no known antigen specificity. Qualities for individual bases were not recorded, and no much larger clone is one base off. The receptor library was made with 5' RACE. Instrument on record: NextSeq 500. The TCR library protocol attached unique molecular identifiers to individual cDNA molecules to correct for sequencing error and PCR bias. Both TCR alpha and beta chains were sequenced, and tight co-correlation was observed between alpha and beta sequence abundances in each sample. In the original analysis: V gene, J gene and CDR3 annotation of TCR sequences was performed with Decombinator V4. TCRs were defined as expanded if a significant change between any two time points was detected under a Poisson model with p below 0.0001. Abundances of TCRs were expressed as counts per million after normalisation to the total number of TCRs sequenced in each sample. MAIT TCRs were defined by TRAV1-2 paired with TRAJ12, TRAJ20 or TRAJ33, and iNKT TCRs by TRAV10 paired with TRAJ18. VDJdb, accessed 1 November 2021, was searched for CMV, EBV and SARS-CoV-2 annotated TCRs, excluding TCRs annotated for multiple antigens. Clones were called with MiXCR by TCRdb after fastp trimmed the public reads at Q25, and only in-frame beta chains were retained. Each record represents a unique CDR3 protein, reported with the most common genes and DNA among its rows. TCRdb assigned the V and J calls; the authors' analysis was not used. The table for this sample lists fewer than 25,000 distinct CDR3 sequences; approximately 4.3% of them were counted only once. In total, the top ten clones hold less than 6% of the sample.

A case-control design nested within a healthcare worker cohort in London, UK, was used, with weekly nasopharyngeal swab PCR tests and blood sampling performed. Between 23 and 31 March 2020, the week of the UK lockdown, healthcare workers were enrolled and then followed up weekly for as long as 16 weeks. General study outcomes and caveats: VDJdb matching was skewed toward anti-spike CD8 responses, so virus-specific expansions were likely underestimated and private and CD4 specificities were missed.

The chain is assembled from TRBV5-4 and TRBJ2-3, with the identity of the D gene unclear. The clonotype was recovered from an adult who was a healthcare worker with PCR-confirmed SARS-CoV-2 infection or an uninfected control (not recorded which). Material for sequencing was whole blood. This receptor carries the CDR3 CASSLARSSTDTQYF. The DNA reads TGTGCCAGCAGCTTGGCTCGGTCCAGCACAGATACGCAGTATTTT.